Sequencing of this T cell receptor beta chain was carried out in a study of cytomegalovirus exposure and HLA in healthy donors. Study in general: Earlier sequencing of approximately 200 million T cells yielded approximately 120 million unique TCR beta sequences.

PCR used 60 Vbeta primers and 13 Jbeta primers. This table comes from immunoSEQ multiplex PCR, and its TCRdb copy is limited to in-frame clones, with some not included. The sample lists some 100,000 clones, approximately 80% occurring once. This CDR3 contains 16 residues. Germline CDR1 SGHAT, CDR2 FQNNGV. Trimming removed 5 bases at V and 3 bases at J, with 17 bases between. Study-wide findings and caveats: A later analysis reportedly found fewer N-insertions in an Asian-associated ancestry cluster than the roughly 680-donor mean. A list of 150 to 200 TCR beta chains associated with cytomegalovirus was given. The productive fraction for most TCR beta V segments was about 90% or about 30% in an earlier analysis.

In the case of this clone: Antigen unknown.

Sample: PBMCs. The TCR originated in a middle-aged man in good health and CMV-seropositive. The rearrangement links TRBV11-2 to TRBJ2-1; D is possibly TRBD2 (6 bases). The CDR3 protein is CASSPFGRGDYNEQFF. The CDR3 nucleotides are TGTGCCAGCAGCCCCTTTGGGCGGGGAGACTACAATGAGCAGTTCTTC.